This T cell receptor beta chain emerged from a study of T cells after yellow fever vaccination (dated by TCRdb to between 2018 and 2020). Background for the entire study: Libraries from fractions with low cell numbers were prepared with the SMART-Seq v4 Ultra Low Input RNA kit. Bulk TCR alpha and beta repertoires were sequenced longitudinally to track T-cell clones before and after primary and booster YFV17D yellow fever vaccination. Blood was collected at multiple timepoints before and after primary and secondary immunization, and bulk PBMC replicates and cell subsets were isolated. Two healthy male donors, one aged 18 to 30 and one aged 30 to 40 years, made up the cohort. On the study overall, not on this receptor specifically: Most clones expanded after primary vaccination (approximately 96% of CD4 and approximately 90% of CD8) were re-detected after the booster, suggesting that broad memory maintenance occurred. FACS-sorted repertoires could contain abundant contaminating clonotypes from the bulk population, so computational filtering was required. A small fraction of clonotypes showed up in both the CD4 and CD8 compartments, probably as a result of convergent recombination. Compared with the primary T-cell response, the secondary T-cell response was weaker but faster, peaking on day 5 rather than day 15. The study included only two donors, which limits how far the findings can be generalized.

CDR1 MDHEN and CDR2 SYDVKM were looked up in the germline V gene. V is pared back by 4 bases and J by 1 base, with 10 bases lying between the germline termini. The CDR3 runs 14 residues from the cysteine to the phenylalanine. The read is trimmed to its CDR3 DNA, 42 bases read in frame from base 1. TCR cDNA was synthesized by 5'RACE template switching, through which a universal primer site and unique molecular identifiers were introduced. cDNA synthesis was primed from both the TCR alpha and TCR beta constant segments. Libraries were amplified in two PCR steps, with sample barcodes and sequencing adapters added in the second step. Sequencing of libraries was done on Illumina HiSeq 2500 (2x100 bp) or NovaSeq (2x150 bp). The authors processed their data as follows. MIGEC handled demultiplexing of reads and collapsing into UMI consensus sequences, while MiXCR performed V(D)J alignment. Vaccine-responding clonotypes were defined with edgeR using replicate PBMC samples, requiring FDR below 0.01 and a log2 fold change above 5 up to day 15. CD4 or CD8 identity was assigned to each bulk clonotype according to whether the clonotype was present at higher abundance in the sequenced CD4 repertoire or the sequenced CD8 repertoire. The raw public reads went through TCRdb reprocessing: fastp at Q25, MiXCR clone calling, in-frame beta chains kept. For every CDR3 protein sequence, its rows merge into one entry that carries the most common genes and DNA. These V and J calls are TCRdb output, not the study's own analysis. The sample contains some 110,000 distinct CDR3 sequences, 8% to 9.5% of them found a single time. The top ten clonotypes cover roughly 27% of the sample.

This clonotype has ten or more counts. No cognate antigen has been identified for it. The record has no base qualities; no much larger clone is one base away. In light of the paper, this sample's treatment or condition label describes: live attenuated yellow fever vaccine strain. PBMCs were isolated from peripheral blood using a standard Ficoll-Paque protocol. CD4 and CD8 T-cell fractions were isolated with Dynabeads CD4 and CD8 positive selection kits. TriZol was used to extract RNA from bulk PBMCs, from CD4 and CD8 fractions, and from dextramer-positive and dextramer-negative fractions. The sequence came from a man under 40 who received the YFV17D yellow fever vaccine. The rearranged segments are TRBV28 and TRBJ2-5; the D gene lacks a confident call. This material consisted of CD8+ T cells sorted from PBMCs, taken 45 days after the yellow fever booster vaccination. The nucleotides read TGTGCCAGCAGTTCCCTCCTGGCCCAAGAGACCCAGTACTTC. Translated, this is CASSSLLAQETQYF.